This entry concerns a single TCR beta chain. TCRdb's copy holds only in-frame clones and misses some; the assay was immunoSEQ multiplex PCR. In the table there are roughly 100,000 clones, about 80% of which are singletons. The entry originates in a study of OX40 agonist ivuxolimab in advanced cancers. Study in general: Hepatocellular carcinoma, melanoma, renal cell or head and neck cancer affected the dose-escalation patients. Participants could have had prior anti-PD-1, anti-PD-L1 or anti-CTLA-4 therapy, and around 40% had some.

Trimming pared 5 bases from V and 0 bases from J, leaving 17 bases between. This CDR3 is 16 amino acids long. CDR1 SGHVS and CDR2 FQNEAQ come from the germline V gene. The sample here was CD4+ or CD8+ T cells sorted from blood, taken in a trial of the OX40 agonist ivuxolimab. This receptor was obtained from an adult with an advanced solid tumor such as melanoma, head and neck, liver or kidney cancer. The rearrangement uses TRBV7-8 and TRBJ2-7; D ambiguous. CDR3 bases: TGTGCCAGCAGCCTGTTCAGGATCCCGAGCTCCTACGAGCAGTACTTC. It translates to CASSLFRIPSSYEQYF.